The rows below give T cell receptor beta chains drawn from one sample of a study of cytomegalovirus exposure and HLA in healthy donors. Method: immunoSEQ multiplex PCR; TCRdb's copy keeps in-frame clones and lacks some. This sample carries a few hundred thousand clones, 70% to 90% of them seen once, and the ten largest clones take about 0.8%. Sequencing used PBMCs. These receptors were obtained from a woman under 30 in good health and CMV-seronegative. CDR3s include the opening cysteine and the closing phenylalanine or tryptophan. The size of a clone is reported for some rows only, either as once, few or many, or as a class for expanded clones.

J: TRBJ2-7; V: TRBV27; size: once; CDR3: CASSPTGFSSYEQYF
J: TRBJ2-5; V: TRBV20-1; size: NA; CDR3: CSARPQETQYF
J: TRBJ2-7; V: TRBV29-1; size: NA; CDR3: CSVRGRRWYEQYF
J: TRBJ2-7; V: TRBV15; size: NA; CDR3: CATSRRQGPPGYF
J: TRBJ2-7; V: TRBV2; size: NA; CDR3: CASSEFSDHEQYF
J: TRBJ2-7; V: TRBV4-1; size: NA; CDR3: CASSRFRGDEQYF
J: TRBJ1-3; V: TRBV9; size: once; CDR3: CASSVEGVWGNTIYF
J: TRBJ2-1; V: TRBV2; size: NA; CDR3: CATTGLAEYNEQFF
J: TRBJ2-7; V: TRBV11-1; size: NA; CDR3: CASTLADRGHGEQYF
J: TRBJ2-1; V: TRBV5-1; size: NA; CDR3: CASSRLAGAYNEQFF
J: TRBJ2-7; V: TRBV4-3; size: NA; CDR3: CASSQDIYEQYF
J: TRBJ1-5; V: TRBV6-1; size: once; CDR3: CASSEDQGGQPQHF
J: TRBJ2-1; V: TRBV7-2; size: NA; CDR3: CASSPPAASGSNEQFF
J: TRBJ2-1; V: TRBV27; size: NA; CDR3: CASSWAPPNEQFF
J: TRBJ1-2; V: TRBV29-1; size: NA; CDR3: CSVEGWTGDGYTF
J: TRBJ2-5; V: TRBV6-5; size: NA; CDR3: CASSNQGFQETQYF
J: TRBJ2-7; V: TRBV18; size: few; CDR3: CASSPDSYEQYF
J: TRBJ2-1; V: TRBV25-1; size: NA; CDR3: CASSEDALAGERNEQFF
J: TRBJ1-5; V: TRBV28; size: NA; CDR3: CASPRPQHF
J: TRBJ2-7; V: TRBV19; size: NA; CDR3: CASRDRGGEQYF
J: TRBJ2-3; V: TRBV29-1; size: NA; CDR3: CSVWTGSTDTQYF
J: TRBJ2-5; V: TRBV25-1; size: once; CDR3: CASSGTSGSVLETQYF
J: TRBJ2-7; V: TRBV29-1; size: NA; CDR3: CSVDTGLGVHEQYF
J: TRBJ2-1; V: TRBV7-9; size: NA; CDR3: CASSPVGDNEQFF
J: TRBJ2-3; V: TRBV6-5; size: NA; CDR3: CASSFTPGASDTQYF
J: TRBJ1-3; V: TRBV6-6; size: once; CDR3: CASSYSKQRLGNTIYF
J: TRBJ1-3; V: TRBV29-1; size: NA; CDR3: CSVDPTGNGNTIYF
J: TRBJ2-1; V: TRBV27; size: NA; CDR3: CASSSPSSGTTIKSSYNEQFF
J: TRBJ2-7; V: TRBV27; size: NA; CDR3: CASSLNSLAEYEQYF
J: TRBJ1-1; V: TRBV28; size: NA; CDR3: CASSFGRNLNTEAFF
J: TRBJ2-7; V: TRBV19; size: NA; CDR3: CASSIGDRDYEQYF
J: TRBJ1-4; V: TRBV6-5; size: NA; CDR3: CASSLSRGRGEKLFF
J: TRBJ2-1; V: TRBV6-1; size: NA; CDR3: CASGGFNEQFF
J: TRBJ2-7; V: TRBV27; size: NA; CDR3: CASSVRTESYEQYF
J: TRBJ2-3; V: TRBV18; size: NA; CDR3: CASLRGGTTDTQYF
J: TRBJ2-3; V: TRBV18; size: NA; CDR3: CASSPIAGGTGAQYF
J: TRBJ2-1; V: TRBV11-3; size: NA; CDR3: CASSLGGQQFF
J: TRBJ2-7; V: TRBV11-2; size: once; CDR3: CASSLDGTSYYEQYF
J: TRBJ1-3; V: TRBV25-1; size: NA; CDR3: CASSTGLGGNTIYF
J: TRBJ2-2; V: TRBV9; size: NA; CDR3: CASSVVSSANTGELFF
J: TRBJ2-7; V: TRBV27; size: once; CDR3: CASSSSRRNGTETTYEQYF
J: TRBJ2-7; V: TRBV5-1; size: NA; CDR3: CASSLAPGTVTFFEQYF
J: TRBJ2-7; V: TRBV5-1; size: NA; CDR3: CASSRDLYEQYF
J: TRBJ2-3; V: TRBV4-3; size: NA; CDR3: CASSQASGQGHPADTQYF
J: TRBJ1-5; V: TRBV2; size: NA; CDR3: CASGRGGDQPQHF
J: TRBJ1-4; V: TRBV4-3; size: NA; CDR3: CASSQDRTGVEKLFF
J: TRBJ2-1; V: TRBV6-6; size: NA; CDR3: CASRTGTYNEQFF
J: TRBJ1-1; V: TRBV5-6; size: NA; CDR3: CASSLPGYTEAFF
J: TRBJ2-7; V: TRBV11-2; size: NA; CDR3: CASSLEAREMDEQYF
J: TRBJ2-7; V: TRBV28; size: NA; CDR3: CASSLPGVHEQYF
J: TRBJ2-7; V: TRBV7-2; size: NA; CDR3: CASSLGGSLYEQYF